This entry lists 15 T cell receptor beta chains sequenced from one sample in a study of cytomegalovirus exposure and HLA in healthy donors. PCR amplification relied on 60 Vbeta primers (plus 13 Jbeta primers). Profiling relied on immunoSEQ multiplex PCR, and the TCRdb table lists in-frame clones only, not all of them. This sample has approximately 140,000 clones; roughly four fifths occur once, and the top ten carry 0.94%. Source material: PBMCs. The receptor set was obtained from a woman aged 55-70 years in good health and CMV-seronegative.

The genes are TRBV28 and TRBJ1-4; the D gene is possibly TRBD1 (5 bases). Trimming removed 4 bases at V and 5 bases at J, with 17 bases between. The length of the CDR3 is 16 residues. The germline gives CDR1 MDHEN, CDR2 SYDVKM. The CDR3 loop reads CASSSYSGIRNEKLFF. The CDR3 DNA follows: TGTGCCAGCAGTTCCTACTCAGGGATCCGAAATGAAAAACTGTTTTTT.

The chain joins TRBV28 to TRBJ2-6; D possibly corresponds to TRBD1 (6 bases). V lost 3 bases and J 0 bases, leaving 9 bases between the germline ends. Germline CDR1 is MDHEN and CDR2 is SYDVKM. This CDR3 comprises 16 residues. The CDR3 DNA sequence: TGTGCCAGCAGTTTCCTGGACAGCTCTGGGGCCAACGTCCTGACTTTC. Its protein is CASSFLDSSGANVLTF. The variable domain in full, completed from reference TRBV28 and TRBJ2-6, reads DVKVTQSSRYLVKRTGEKVFLECVQDMDHENMFWYRQDPGLGLRLIYFSYDVKMKEKGDIPEGYSVSREKKERFSLILESASTNQTSMYLCASSFLDSSGANVLTFGAGSRLTVL.

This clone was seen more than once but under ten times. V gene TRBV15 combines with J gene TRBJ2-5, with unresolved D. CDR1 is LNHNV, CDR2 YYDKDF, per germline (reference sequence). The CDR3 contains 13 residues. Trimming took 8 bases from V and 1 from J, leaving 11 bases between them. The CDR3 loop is CATSRHPQETQYF. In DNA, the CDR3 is TGTGCCACCTCGAGACATCCCCAAGAGACCCAGTACTTC.

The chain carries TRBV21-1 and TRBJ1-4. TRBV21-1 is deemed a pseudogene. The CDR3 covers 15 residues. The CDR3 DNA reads TGTGCCAGCAACCCAAATCCGGGGGATGGGGAAAAACTGTTTTTT. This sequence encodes CASNPNPGDGEKLFF.

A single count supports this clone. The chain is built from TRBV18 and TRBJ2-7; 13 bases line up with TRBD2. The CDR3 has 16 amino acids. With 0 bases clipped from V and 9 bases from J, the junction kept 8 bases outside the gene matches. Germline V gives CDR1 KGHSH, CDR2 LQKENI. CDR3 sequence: CASSPPGGLAGSAQYF. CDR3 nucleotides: TGTGCCAGCTCACCACCGGGGGGACTAGCGGGGTCGGCGCAGTACTTC.

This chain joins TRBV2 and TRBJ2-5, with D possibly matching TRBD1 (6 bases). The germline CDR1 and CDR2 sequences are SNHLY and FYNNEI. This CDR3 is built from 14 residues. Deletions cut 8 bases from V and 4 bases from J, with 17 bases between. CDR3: CASLLGARGETQYF. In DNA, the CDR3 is TGTGCCAGCCTACTGGGGGCTCGGGGAGAGACCCAGTACTTC.

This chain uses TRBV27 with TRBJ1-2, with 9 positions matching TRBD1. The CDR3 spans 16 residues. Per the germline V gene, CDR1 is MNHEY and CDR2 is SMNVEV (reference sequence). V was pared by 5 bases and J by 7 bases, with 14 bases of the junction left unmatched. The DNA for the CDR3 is TGTGCCAGCAGTCAACCTACAGGGGGCAGGCACGGTGGCTACACCTTC. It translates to CASSQPTGGRHGGYTF.

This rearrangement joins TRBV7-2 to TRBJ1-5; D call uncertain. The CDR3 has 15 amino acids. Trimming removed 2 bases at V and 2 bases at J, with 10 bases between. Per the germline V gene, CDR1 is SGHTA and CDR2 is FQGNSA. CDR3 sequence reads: CASSLFGGGNQPQHF. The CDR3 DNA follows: TGTGCCAGCAGCTTATTCGGAGGAGGCAATCAGCCCCAGCATTTT.

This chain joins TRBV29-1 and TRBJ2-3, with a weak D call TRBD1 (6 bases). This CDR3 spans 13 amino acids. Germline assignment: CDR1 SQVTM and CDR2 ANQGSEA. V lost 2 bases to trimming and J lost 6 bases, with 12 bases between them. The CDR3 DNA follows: TGCAGCGTTGAACAGGGGAAGGCGGATACGCAGTATTTT. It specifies CSVEQGKADTQYF.

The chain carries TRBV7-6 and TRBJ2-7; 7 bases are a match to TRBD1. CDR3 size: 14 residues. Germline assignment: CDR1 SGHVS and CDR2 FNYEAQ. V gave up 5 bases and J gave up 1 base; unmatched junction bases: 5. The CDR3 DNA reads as TGTGCCAGCAGCAACCCGGGACAGTCCTACGAGCAGTACTTC. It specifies CASSNPGQSYEQYF.

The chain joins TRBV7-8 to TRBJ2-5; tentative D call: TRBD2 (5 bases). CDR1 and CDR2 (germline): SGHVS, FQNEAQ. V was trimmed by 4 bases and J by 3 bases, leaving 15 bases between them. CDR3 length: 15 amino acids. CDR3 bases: TGTGCCAGCAGCTCCACTGGACTGTCTAAAGAGACCCAGTACTTC. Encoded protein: CASSSTGLSKETQYF.

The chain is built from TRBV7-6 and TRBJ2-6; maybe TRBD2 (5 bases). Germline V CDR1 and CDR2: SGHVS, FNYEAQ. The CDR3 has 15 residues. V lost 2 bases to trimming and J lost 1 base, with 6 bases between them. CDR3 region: CASSLRGSGANVLTF. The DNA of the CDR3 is TGTGCCAGCAGCTTACGGGGTTCTGGGGCCAACGTCCTGACTTTC.

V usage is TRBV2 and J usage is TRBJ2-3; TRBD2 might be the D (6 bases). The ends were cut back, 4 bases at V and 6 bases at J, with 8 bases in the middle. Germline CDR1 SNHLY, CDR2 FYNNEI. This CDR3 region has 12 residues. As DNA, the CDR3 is TGTGCCAGCAGTGCCGGGAGTGATACGCAGTATTTT. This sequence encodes CASSAGSDTQYF.

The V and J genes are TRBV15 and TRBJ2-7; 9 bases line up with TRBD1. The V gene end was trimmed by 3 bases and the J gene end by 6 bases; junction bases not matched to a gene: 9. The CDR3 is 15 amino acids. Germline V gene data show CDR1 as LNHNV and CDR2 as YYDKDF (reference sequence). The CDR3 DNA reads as TGTGCCACCAGCAGTGAAGACAGGGGGGTATTCGAGCAGTACTTC. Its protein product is CATSSEDRGVFEQYF.

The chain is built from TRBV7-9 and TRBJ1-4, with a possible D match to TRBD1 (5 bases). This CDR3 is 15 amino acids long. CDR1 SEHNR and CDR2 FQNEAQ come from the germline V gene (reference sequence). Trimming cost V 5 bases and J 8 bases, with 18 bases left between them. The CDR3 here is CASSRTGGVGEKLFF. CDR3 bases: TGTGCCAGCAGCCGCACCGGGGGGGTTGGGGAAAAACTGTTTTTT.